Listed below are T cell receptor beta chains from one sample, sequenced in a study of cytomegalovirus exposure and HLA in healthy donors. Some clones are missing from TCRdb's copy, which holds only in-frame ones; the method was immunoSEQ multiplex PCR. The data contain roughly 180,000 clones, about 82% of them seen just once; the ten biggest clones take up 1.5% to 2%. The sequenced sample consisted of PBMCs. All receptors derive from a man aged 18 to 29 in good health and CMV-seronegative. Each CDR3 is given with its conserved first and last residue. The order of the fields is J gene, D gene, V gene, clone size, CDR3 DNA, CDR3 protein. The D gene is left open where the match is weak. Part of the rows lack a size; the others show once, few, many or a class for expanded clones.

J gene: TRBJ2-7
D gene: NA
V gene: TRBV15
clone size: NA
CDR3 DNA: TGTGCCACCAGCAGACCCCCCGGGGGTTTACCCTACGAGCAGTACTTC
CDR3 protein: CATSRPPGGLPYEQYF

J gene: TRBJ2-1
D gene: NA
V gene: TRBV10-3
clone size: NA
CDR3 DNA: TGTGCCATCAGTGAGCCAGGGTCGTCCTACAATGAGCAGTTCTTC
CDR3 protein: CAISEPGSSYNEQFF

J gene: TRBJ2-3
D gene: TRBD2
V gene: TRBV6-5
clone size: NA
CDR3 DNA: TGTGCCAGCAGCCTGACTAGCGGAACGCAGTATTTT
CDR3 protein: CASSLTSGTQYF

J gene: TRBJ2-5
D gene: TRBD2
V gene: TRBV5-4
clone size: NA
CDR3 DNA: TGTGCCAGCAGCCGCCCAACTAGCGGGGGGGCGAGTTTAGAGACCCAGTACTTC
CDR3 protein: CASSRPTSGGASLETQYF

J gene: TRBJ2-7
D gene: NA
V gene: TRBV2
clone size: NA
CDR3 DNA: TGTGCCACCCTGCCCCAGCAGGGTTTCTACGAGCAGTACTTC
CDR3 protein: CATLPQQGFYEQYF

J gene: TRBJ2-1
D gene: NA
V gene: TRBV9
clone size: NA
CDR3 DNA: TGTGCCAGCAGCGTAGAGGCGGGGAGGAATGAGCAGTTCTTC
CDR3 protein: CASSVEAGRNEQFF

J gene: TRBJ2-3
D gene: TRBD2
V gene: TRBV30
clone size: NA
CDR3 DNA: TGTGCCAGCGGACTAGGCACAGATACGCAGTATTTT
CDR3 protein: CASGLGTDTQYF

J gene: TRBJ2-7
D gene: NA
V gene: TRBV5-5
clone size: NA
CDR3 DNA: TGTGCCAGCAGCTTCCTCCGACTAGGCTCCTACGAGCAGTACTTC
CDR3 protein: CASSFLRLGSYEQYF

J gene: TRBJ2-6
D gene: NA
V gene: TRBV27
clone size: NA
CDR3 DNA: TGTGCCAGCAGTTTATTCGCTGACAGGTCTGGGGCCAACGTCCTGACTTTC
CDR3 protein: CASSLFADRSGANVLTF

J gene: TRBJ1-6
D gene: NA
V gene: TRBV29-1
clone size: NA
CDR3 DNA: TGCAGCGTGGACGTGACAGGCGTAGGGTCACCCCTCCACTTT
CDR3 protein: CSVDVTGVGSPLHF

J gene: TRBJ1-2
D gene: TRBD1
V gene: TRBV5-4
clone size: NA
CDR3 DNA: TGTGCCAGCAGCTTACAGGGGACCTATGGCTACACCTTC
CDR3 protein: CASSLQGTYGYTF

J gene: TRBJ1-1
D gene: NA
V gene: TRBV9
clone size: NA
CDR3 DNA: TGTGCCAGCACCCCGACCCCAGGGTTCATGAACACTGAAGCTTTCTTT
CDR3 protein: CASTPTPGFMNTEAFF

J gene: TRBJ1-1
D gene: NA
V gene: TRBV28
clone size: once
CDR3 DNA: TGTGCCAGCAGTTACAGGCTGGATGAAGCTTTCTTT
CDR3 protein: CASSYRLDEAFF

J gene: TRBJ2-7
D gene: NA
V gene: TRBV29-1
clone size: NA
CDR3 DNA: TGCAGCGTTGAAGTTTGGGCTATCTCGGCCTACGAGCAGTACTTC
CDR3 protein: CSVEVWAISAYEQYF

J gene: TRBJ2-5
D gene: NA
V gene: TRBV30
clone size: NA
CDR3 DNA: TGTGCCTGGGGGAGAGGGTTTCAAGAGACCCAGTACTTC
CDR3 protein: CAWGRGFQETQYF

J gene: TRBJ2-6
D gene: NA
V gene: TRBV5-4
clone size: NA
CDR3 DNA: TGTGCCAGCAGCTTGGTTGGCTCTGAGGCCAACGTCCTGACTTTC
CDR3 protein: CASSLVGSEANVLTF

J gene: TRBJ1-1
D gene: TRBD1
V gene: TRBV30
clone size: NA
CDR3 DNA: TGTGCCTGGACCGGGACAGGGAGTGACACTGAAGCTTTCTTT
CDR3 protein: CAWTGTGSDTEAFF

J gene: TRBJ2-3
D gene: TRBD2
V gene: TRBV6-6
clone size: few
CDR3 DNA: TGTGCCAGCAGTGAGGCGGGAGCCACCTATACGCAGTATTTT
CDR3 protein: CASSEAGATYTQYF

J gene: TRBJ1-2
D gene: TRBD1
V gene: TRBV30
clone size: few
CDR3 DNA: TGTGCCTGGAGTGTCCAGGGGGCGCGGGGTGGCTACACCTTC
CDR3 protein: CAWSVQGARGGYTF

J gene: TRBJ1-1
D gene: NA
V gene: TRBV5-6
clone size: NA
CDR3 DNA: TGTGCCAGCAGCTTGGGGGGGCCCATGGGAGCTTTCTTT
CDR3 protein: CASSLGGPMGAFF

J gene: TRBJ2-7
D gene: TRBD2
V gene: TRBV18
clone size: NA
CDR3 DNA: TGTGCCAGCTCACCGACTAGCGGGAGTTCTGAGCAGTACTTC
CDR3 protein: CASSPTSGSSEQYF

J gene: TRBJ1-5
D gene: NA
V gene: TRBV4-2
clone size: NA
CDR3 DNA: TGTGCCAGCAGCCAAGATAAACAGACCAATCAGCCCCAGCATTTT
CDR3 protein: CASSQDKQTNQPQHF

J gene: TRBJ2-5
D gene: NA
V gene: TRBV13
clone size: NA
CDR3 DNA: TGTGCCAGCAGCCCCCCCTTCGGGGAGACCCAGTACTTC
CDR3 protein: CASSPPFGETQYF

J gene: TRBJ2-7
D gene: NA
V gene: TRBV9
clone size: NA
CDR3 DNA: TGTGCCAGCAGCGTAGTTCGAGGATTGGGGACCCAGGGGGGCCACGAGCAGTACTTC
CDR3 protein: CASSVVRGLGTQGGHEQYF

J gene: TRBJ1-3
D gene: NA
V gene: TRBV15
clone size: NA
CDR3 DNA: TGTGCCACCAGCCCTAGGGAGAACTTTGGAAACACCATATATTTT
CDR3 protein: CATSPRENFGNTIYF

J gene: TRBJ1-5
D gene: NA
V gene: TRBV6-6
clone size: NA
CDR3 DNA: TGTGCCAGCAGCCAGGGGAATCAGCCCCAGCATTTT
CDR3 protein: CASSQGNQPQHF

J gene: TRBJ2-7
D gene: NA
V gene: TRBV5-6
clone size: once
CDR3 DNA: TGTGCCAGCAGCTTGGGATCCCTAAGCTACGAGCAGTACTTC
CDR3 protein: CASSLGSLSYEQYF

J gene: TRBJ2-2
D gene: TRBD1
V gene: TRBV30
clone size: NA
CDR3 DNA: TGTGCCTGGAGTGTAGGGGACAGGGGAAGGCTCACCGGGGAGCTGTTTTTT
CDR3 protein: CAWSVGDRGRLTGELFF

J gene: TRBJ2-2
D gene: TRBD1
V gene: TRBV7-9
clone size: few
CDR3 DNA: TGTGCCAGCAGCTTAGATGGGACAGGGCTTCACGGGGAGCTGTTTTTT
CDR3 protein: CASSLDGTGLHGELFF

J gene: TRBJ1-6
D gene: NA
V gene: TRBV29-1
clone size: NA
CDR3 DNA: TGCAGCGTTGCTCCGGGAGGGTCGAATTCACCCCTCCACTTT
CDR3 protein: CSVAPGGSNSPLHF

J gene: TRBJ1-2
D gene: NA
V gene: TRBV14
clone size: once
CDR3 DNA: TGTGCCAGCAGCCTTATGGACGCAGGGCCCTATGGCTACACCTTC
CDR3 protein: CASSLMDAGPYGYTF

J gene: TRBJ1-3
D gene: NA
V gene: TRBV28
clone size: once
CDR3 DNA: TGTGCCAGCTCCAACATACGAAACACCATATATTTT
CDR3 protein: CASSNIRNTIYF

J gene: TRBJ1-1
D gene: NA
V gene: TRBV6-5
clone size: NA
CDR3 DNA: TGTGCCAGCAGGATACAGGGATCGAACACTGAAGCTTTCTTT
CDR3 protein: CASRIQGSNTEAFF

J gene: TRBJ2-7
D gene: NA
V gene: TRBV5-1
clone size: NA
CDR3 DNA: TGCGCCAGCAGCTTGCAAGGGACTTACTCCTACGAGCAGTACTTC
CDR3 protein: CASSLQGTYSYEQYF

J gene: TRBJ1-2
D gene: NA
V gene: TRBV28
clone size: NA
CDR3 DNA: TGTGCCAGCAGTTTACCCATACCAGGGGGCTACACCTTC
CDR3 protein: CASSLPIPGGYTF

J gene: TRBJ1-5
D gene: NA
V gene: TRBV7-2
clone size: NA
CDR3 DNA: TGTGCCAGCAGCAATCGGCAGGTTAGCAATCAGCCCCAGCATTTT
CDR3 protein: CASSNRQVSNQPQHF

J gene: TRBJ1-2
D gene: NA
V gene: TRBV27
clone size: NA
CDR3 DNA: TGTGCCAGCAGTTTGAGGGGCTACACCTTC
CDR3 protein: CASSLRGYTF

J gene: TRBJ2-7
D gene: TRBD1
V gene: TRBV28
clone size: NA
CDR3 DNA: TGTGCCAGCAAGAAGGGGGCGTCTGCCTACGAGCAGTACTTC
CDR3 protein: CASKKGASAYEQYF

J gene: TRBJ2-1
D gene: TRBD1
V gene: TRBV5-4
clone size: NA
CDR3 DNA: TGTGCCAGCAGCCCTTGGGGACAGGGCATGAGCTCCTACAATGAGCAGTTCTTC
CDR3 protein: CASSPWGQGMSSYNEQFF

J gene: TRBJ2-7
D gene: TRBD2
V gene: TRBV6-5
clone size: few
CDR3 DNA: TGTGCCAGCAGTTACTCCGCTAGCGGGGGATCCTACGAGCAGTACTTC
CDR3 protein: CASSYSASGGSYEQYF

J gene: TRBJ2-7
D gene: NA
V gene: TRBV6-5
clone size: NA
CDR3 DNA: TGTGCCAGCAGTTACTCCGGGGTCTCGTACGAGCAGTACTTC
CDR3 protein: CASSYSGVSYEQYF

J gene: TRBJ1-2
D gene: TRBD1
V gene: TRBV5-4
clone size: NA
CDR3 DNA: TGTGCCACTACCCGGACAGGGAACTATGGCTACACCTTC
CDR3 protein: CATTRTGNYGYTF

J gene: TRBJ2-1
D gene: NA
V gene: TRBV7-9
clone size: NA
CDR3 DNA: TGTGCCAGCAGCTTAGACGACATAGGGCAGTTCTTC
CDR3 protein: CASSLDDIGQFF

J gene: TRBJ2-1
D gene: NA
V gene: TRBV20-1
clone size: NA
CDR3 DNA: TGCAGTGCTAGAGACAGGGTGAAGCAGTTCTTC
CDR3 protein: CSARDRVKQFF

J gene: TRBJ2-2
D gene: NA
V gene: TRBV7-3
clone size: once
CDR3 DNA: TGTGCCAGCAGCTCGGTCGGGGAGCTGTTTTTT
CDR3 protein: CASSSVGELFF

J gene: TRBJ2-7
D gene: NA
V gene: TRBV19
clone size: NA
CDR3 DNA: TGTGCCAGTAGTCCAACGGGACTCCGAGAGCAGTACTTC
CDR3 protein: CASSPTGLREQYF

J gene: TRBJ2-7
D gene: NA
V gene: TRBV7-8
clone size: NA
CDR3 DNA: TGTGCCAGCAGCTTAGAACCGCGCTACGAGCAGTACTTC
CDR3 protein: CASSLEPRYEQYF

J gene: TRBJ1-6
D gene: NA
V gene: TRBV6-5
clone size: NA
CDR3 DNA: TGTGCCAGCAGTTTAGCGGGCGCCTATAATTCACCCCTCCACTTT
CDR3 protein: CASSLAGAYNSPLHF

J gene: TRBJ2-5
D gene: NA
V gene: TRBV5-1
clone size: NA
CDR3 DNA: TGCGCGACGTCCCGGCAGGGTGGCGAGACCCAGTACTTC
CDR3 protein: CATSRQGGETQYF

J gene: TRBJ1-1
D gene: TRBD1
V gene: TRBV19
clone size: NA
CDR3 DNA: TGTGCCACCGACAGGGGGGCCACTGAAGCTTTCTTT
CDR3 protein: CATDRGATEAFF

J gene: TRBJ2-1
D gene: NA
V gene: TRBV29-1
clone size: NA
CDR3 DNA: TGCAGCGTTGAAAAAACTCGAAACAATGAGCAGTTCTTC
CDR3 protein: CSVEKTRNNEQFF

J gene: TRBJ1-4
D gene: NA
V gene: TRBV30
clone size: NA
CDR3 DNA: TGTGCCCATGGAGGGAGAAAACTGTTTTTT
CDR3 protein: CAHGGRKLFF

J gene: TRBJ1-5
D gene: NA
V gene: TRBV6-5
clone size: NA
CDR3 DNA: TGTGCCAGTAGCCAGGGGCACAATCAGCCCCAGCATTTT
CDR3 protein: CASSQGHNQPQHF

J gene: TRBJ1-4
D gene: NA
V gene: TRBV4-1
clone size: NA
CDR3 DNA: TGCGCCAGCAGCCGCGTAGTAGTGGGCGAAAAACTGTTTTTT
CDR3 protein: CASSRVVVGEKLFF

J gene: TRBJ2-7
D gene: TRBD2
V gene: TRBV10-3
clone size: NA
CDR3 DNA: TGTGCCATCAGTGAGGAGGCTAGCGGGAGATACGAGCAGTACTTC
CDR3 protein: CAISEEASGRYEQYF